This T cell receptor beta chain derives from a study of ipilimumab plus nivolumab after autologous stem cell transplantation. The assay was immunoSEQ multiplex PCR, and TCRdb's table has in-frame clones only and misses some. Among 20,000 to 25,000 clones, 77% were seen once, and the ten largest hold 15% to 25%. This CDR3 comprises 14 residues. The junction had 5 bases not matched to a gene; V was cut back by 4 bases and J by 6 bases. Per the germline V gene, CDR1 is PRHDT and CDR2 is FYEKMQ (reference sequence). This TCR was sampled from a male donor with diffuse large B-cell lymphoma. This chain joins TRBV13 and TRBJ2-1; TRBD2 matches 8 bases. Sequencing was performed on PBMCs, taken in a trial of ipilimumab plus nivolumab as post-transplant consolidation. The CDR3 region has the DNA TGTGCCAGCAGCTCCCGGGGGGGGCGCAATGAGCAGTTCTTC. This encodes CASSSRGGRNEQFF.